The source of this T cell receptor beta chain is a study of cytomegalovirus exposure and HLA in healthy donors. This PCR relied on a set of 60 Vbeta primers and 13 Jbeta primers. Produced via immunoSEQ multiplex PCR; TCRdb's table is partial and in-frame only. The data hold roughly 100,000 clones, with approximately 75% observed a single time. The sample taken for sequencing was PBMCs. The clonotype was recovered from a middle-aged woman in good health and CMV-seronegative.

CDR3 nucleotide sequence: TGTGCCAGTTGTCTAACAGGGGCTAACACTGAAGCTTTCTTT. Its protein product is CASCLTGANTEAFF. The rearrangement links TRBV6-5 to TRBJ1-1; 7 bases agree with TRBD1. The ends lost 9 bases at V and 2 bases at J; junction bases unmatched: 9. Germline V gene sequence: CDR1 MNHEY, CDR2 SVGAGI. The CDR3 sequence is 14 residues long.